The 22 T cell receptor beta chains below come from one sample, sequenced in a study of CD8 T cells in Susac syndrome. RNA amounts of about 0.45 to 1 ug underwent reverse transcription with random hexamers. TCRdb re-called the immunoSEQ multiplex PCR reads with MiXCR, one entry per CDR3 protein. Here the sample spans 71,000 or so distinct CDR3 sequences, 96% being singletons. The sequencing sample was made of CD4+ T cells from PBMCs. The source is a human donor with multiple sclerosis.

V is TRBV6-2 or TRBV6-3 and J is TRBJ2-7; the D is unclear. CDR1 is MNHEY, CDR2 SVGEGT, per germline. This CDR3 region has 13 residues. V gave up 4 bases and J gave up 2 bases, with 9 bases separating them. The CDR3 protein is CASSSGPPYEQYF. The CDR3 DNA is TGTGCCAGCAGTTCCGGGCCCCCCTACGAGCAGTACTTC.

The chain joins TRBV12-3 or TRBV12-4 to TRBJ2-5; the D gene is possibly TRBD1 (6 bases). Trimming shortened V by 5 bases and J by 5 bases, and 15 bases separated the two germline ends. This CDR3 has 14 residues. CDR3 in DNA: TGTGCCAGCAGTCCAGGGGACACTCGGGAGACCCAGTACTTC. Translated, it gives CASSPGDTRETQYF.

This clonotype showed up just once. Here the CDR3 DNA reads TGTGCCAGCAGCCTGGGCAGGGCCACCTACGAGCAGTACTTC. Amino acids: CASSLGRATYEQYF. The V gene is TRBV6-6, the J gene TRBJ2-7, with a weak D call TRBD1 (5 bases). The CDR3 is 14 amino acids. The V gene lost 6 bases and the J gene lost 2 bases, with 14 bases spanning the gap. The germline gives CDR1 MNHNY, CDR2 SVGAGI (reference sequence).

This clonotype has a single count. The chain has TRBV12-3 or TRBV12-4 and TRBJ2-5; TRBD1 matches 10 bases. This CDR3 spans 14 amino acids. J gave up 5 bases and V 6 bases, and 6 bases lay outside the gene matches. CDR3: CASSPGQGRETQYF. The CDR3 DNA sequence: TGTGCCAGCAGCCCGGGACAGGGGCGGGAGACCCAGTACTTC.

The chain links TRBV3-1 to TRBJ1-2; D is ambiguous. Germline CDR1 and CDR2: LGHDT and YNNKEL (reference sequence). CDR3 length: 14 residues. Trimming removed 4 bases at V and 4 bases at J, with 13 bases between. CDR3: CASSPRTGGYGYTF. The CDR3 nucleotides are TGTGCCAGCAGCCCACGGACCGGAGGCTATGGCTACACCTTC. Full variable domain (rest looked up from reference TRBV3-1 and TRBJ1-2): DTAVSQTPKYLVTQMGNDKSIKCEQNLGHDTMYWYKQDSKKFLKIMFSYNNKELIINETVPNRFSPKSPDKAHLNLHINSLELGDSAVYFCASSPRTGGYGYTFGSGTRLTVV.

The rearrangement joins TRBV6-5 to TRBJ2-7, with D possibly called TRBD1 or TRBD2 (5 bases each). Germline V gives CDR1 MNHEY, CDR2 SVGAGI. The germline V and J ends were trimmed by 1 base and 6 bases, with 13 bases remaining between them. This CDR3 spans 14 amino acids. The CDR3 spells CASSYLGQGAEQYF. CDR3 nucleotide sequence: TGTGCCAGCAGTTACTTGGGGCAGGGAGCCGAGCAGTACTTC.

The gene calls are TRBV7-9 and TRBJ1-2, with 7 bases that match TRBD1. With V trimmed by 4 bases and J by 3 bases, 5 bases remained unmatched. In germline, CDR1 is SEHNR, CDR2 FQNEAQ (reference sequence). CDR3 size: 14 residues. DNA for the CDR3: TGTGCCAGCAGCTGGGAGGGGGCGCACTATGGCTACACCTTC. It yields the protein CASSWEGAHYGYTF.

This clonotype was counted once. This rearrangement joins TRBV20-1 to TRBJ2-3; 11 nucleotides match TRBD2. Germline V gene lookup returns CDR1 DFQATT and CDR2 SNEGSKA (reference sequence). The CDR3 runs 14 residues. Unmatched junction bases numbered 3, after V lost 5 bases and J lost 2 bases. CDR3 in amino acids: CSAVAGGPTDTQYF. The CDR3 DNA reads as TGCAGTGCTGTAGCGGGGGGGCCCACAGATACGCAGTATTTT.

This clonotype was seen once. This chain uses TRBV29-1 with TRBJ1-1; D is perhaps TRBD1 (6 bases). This CDR3 spans 13 amino acids. V was shortened by 3 bases and J by 0 bases, with 8 bases between the two germline ends. Per germline, CDR1 SQVTM and CDR2 ANQGSEA. This chain's CDR3 is CSVDTGMNTEAFF. Here the CDR3 DNA reads TGCAGCGTTGACACAGGGATGAACACTGAAGCTTTCTTT.

This sequence joins TRBV3-1 and TRBJ2-7; a weak D match, TRBD2 (6 bases). Germline CDR1 reads LGHDT; CDR2 reads YNNKEL (reference sequence). Trimming stripped 1 base from V and 4 bases from J, with 14 bases between. The CDR3 runs to 15 residues. For the CDR3, the DNA is TGTGCCAGCAGCCAAGGTCCGGGACTCCAATACGAGCAGTACTTC. As protein: CASSQGPGLQYEQYF.

This chain uses TRBV4-3 with TRBJ2-7; D may be TRBD1 (7 bases). Germline V gene sequence: CDR1 LGHNA, CDR2 YSLEER. V was pared by 0 bases and J by 6 bases, with 18 bases between. The CDR3 runs 16 residues. CDR3 DNA: TGCGCCAGCAGCCAAGAAGGGGGGACAGCCAGCTCCGAGCAGTACTTC. Translation: CASSQEGGTASSEQYF.

The chain links TRBV7-9 to TRBJ1-2, with D unresolved. Deletions cut 1 base from V and 0 bases from J, with 3 bases between. The CDR3 length is 13 residues. Germline V lookup: CDR1 SEHNR, CDR2 FQNEAQ (reference sequence). The CDR3 protein is CASSLDANYGYTF. CDR3 in DNA: TGTGCCAGCAGCTTAGACGCTAACTATGGCTACACCTTC.

The chain recombines TRBV20-1 with TRBJ2-1; perhaps TRBD2 as D (5 bases). Between the trimmed V and J ends, which lost 2 bases and 0 bases, there was a span of 14 bases. This CDR3 region has 16 residues. Germline-derived CDR1 and CDR2 are DFQATT and SNEGSKA (reference sequence). In nucleotides, the CDR3 is TGCAGTGCTAGACCTTACGGGGATAGCTCCTACAATGAGCAGTTCTTC. The encoded protein is CSARPYGDSSYNEQFF.

For the CDR3, the DNA is TGTGCCAGCAGCGCCCTTACAGGGGACACAGGAACAGATACGCAGTATTTT. It is translated as CASSALTGDTGTDTQYF. This rearrangement joins TRBV9 to TRBJ2-3; TRBD1 matches 7 bases. Unmatched junction bases numbered 13, after V lost 3 bases and J lost 3 bases. Germline V gene data show CDR1 as SGDLS and CDR2 as YYNGEE. There are 17 residues in the CDR3.

The chain links TRBV6-6 to TRBJ2-7; no reliable D call. The CDR3 covers 11 residues. Germline CDR1 reads MNHNY; CDR2 reads SVGAGI (reference sequence). V was clipped by 8 bases and J by 4 bases, with 9 bases between them. This CDR3 is CASGGRYEQYF. The CDR3 bases are TGTGCCAGCGGCGGCCGTTACGAGCAGTACTTC.

The V and J genes are TRBV4-1 and TRBJ1-2; D possibly corresponds to TRBD1 (5 bases). The CDR3 has 14 residues. V lost 1 base, J lost 4 bases, and 10 bases lay in between. The germline CDR1 and CDR2 sequences are MGHRA and YSYEKL. CDR3 in amino acids: CASSQGGGVYGYTF. For the CDR3, the DNA is TGCGCCAGCAGCCAAGGTGGGGGAGTCTATGGCTACACCTTC.

V is TRBV20-1 and J is TRBJ2-7, with 9 bases lining up with TRBD1. CDR1 is DFQATT, CDR2 SNEGSKA, per germline (reference sequence). The CDR3 runs to 14 residues. J gave up 3 bases and V 6 bases, and 9 bases lay outside the gene matches. The CDR3 protein is CSAPPGQGIYEQYF. The CDR3 DNA sequence: TGCAGTGCGCCTCCGGGACAGGGTATCTACGAGCAGTACTTC.

This chain connects TRBV11-3 to TRBJ2-3; maybe TRBD2 (5 bases). Germline loops: CDR1 SGHNT, CDR2 YENEEA. The ends were cut back, 0 bases at V and 4 bases at J, with 11 bases in the middle. The CDR3 totals 15 residues. The CDR3 DNA sequence: TGTGCCAGCAGCTTAGATCGTCTCGGGGCAGATACGCAGTATTTT. Amino acids: CASSLDRLGADTQYF.

This sequence joins TRBV5-1 and TRBJ1-3, with no clear D. Germline CDR1 is SGHRS and CDR2 is YFSETQ. Trimming took 4 bases from V and 1 from J, leaving 18 bases between them. The CDR3 is 17 amino acids. DNA for the CDR3: TGCGCCAGCAGCCAAGTAAACTCAGAATTTTCTGGAAACACCATATATTTT. Translated: CASSQVNSEFSGNTIYF.

This chain uses TRBV29-1 with TRBJ2-3; D perhaps matches TRBD2 (6 bases). In germline, CDR1 is SQVTM, CDR2 ANQGSEA. The CDR3 is 15 amino acids. V was pared by 6 bases and J by 0 bases, with 16 bases between. CDR3: CSVGPGTASTDTQYF. For the CDR3, the DNA is TGCAGCGTCGGCCCCGGGACTGCCAGCACAGATACGCAGTATTTT.

The chain has TRBV29-1 and TRBJ2-7; D is possibly TRBD2 (7 bases). CDR3 length: 12 residues. In germline, CDR1 is SQVTM, CDR2 ANQGSEA. Trimming pared 7 bases from V and 2 bases from J, leaving 12 bases between. In DNA form, the CDR3 reads TGCAGCGCCCTCGGGGGGCCCTACGAGCAGTACTTC. It specifies CSALGGPYEQYF.

V usage is TRBV5-1 and J usage is TRBJ2-5; 12 bases agree with TRBD2. Trimming took 2 bases from V and 5 from J; bases not matched to a gene: 7. The CDR3 is 16 residues long. The germline V gene has CDR1 SGHRS and CDR2 YFSETQ. CDR3 sequence (DNA): TGCGCCAGCAGCTTCGGGCTAGCGGGGGGGCGCGAGACCCAGTACTTC. It translates to CASSFGLAGGRETQYF.